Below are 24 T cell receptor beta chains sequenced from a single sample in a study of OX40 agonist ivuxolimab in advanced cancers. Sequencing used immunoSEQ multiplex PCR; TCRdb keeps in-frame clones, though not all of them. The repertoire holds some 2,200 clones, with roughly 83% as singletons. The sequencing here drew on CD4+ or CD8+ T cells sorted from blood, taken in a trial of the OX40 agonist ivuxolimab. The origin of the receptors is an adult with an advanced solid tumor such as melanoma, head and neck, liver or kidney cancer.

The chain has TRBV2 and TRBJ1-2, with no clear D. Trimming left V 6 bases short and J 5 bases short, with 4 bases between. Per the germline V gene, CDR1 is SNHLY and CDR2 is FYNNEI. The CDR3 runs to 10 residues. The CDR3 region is CASRGYGYTF. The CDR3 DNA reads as TGTGCCAGCAGGGGTTATGGCTACACCTTC. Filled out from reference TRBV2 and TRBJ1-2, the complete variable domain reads EPEVTQTPSHQVTQMGQEVILRCVPISNHLYFYWYRQILGQKVEFLVSFYNNEISEKSEIFDDQFSVERPDGSNFTLKIRSTKLEDSAMYFCASRGYGYTFGSGTRLTVV.

The DNA for the CDR3 is TGTGCCAGCAAGTCCCCACGGGACATTCAGTACTTC. Translating gives CASKSPRDIQYF. J is TRBJ2-4 and V is TRBV27; D remains unclear. V was clipped by 7 bases and J by 8 bases, with 12 bases between them. CDR3 length equals 12 residues. The V gene's germline CDR1 is MNHEY and CDR2 SMNVEV (reference sequence).

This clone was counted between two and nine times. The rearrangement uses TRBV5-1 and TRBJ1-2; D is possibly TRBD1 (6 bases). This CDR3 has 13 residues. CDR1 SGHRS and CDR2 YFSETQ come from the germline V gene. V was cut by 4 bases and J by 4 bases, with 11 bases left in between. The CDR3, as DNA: TGCGCCAGCAGCCCAGGGGAGGGCTATGGCTACACCTTC. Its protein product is CASSPGEGYGYTF.

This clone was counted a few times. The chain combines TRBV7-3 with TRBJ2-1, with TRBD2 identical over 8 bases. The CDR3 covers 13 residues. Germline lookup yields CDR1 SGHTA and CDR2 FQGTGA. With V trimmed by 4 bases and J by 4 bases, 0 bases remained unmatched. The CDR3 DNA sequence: TGTGCCAGCAGCTCGGGGGGGTACAATGAGCAGTTCTTC. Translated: CASSSGGYNEQFF.

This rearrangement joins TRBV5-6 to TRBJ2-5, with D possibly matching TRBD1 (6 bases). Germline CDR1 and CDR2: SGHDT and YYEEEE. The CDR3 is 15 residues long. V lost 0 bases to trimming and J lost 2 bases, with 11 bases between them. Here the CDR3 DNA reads TGTGCCAGCAGCTTGGGGGGGACACTACAAGAGACCCAGTACTTC. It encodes CASSLGGTLQETQYF.

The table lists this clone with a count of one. The CDR3 here is CASSEGGTGRPTVQFF. CDR3 DNA: TGTGCCAGCAGTGAAGGTGGGACAGGGCGCCCAACTGTGCAGTTCTTC. The rearrangement links TRBV6-1 to TRBJ2-1; 9 bases align to TRBD1. The CDR3 loop spans 16 amino acids. The V gene end was trimmed by 1 base and the J gene end by 12 bases; junction bases not matched to a gene: 13. Germline CDR1 reads MNHNS; CDR2 reads SASEGT.

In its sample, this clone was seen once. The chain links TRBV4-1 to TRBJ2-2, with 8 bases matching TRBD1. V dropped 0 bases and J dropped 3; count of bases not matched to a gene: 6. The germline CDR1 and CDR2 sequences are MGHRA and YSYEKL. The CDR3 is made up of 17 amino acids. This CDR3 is CASSQEGQVGDTGELFF. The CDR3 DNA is TGCGCCAGCAGCCAAGAGGGACAGGTAGGGGACACCGGGGAGCTGTTTTTT.

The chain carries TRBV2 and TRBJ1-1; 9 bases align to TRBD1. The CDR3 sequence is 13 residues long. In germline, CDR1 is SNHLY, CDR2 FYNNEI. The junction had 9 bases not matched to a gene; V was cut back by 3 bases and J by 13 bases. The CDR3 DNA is TGTGCCAGCAGTGAGGGACAGGGATTATATGGTTTCTTT. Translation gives CASSEGQGLYGFF.

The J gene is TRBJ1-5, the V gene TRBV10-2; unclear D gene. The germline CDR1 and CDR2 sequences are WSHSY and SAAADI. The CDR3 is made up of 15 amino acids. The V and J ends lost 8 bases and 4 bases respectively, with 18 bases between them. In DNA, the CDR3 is TGCGCCAGCCGCCCTGGACGGTCCGAAAATCAGCCCCAGCATTTT. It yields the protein CASRPGRSENQPQHF.

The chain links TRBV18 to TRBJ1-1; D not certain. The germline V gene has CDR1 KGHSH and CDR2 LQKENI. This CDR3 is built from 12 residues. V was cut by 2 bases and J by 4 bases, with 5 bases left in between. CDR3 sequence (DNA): TGTGCCAGCTCACCAACGGGCACTGAAGCTTTCTTT. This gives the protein CASSPTGTEAFF.

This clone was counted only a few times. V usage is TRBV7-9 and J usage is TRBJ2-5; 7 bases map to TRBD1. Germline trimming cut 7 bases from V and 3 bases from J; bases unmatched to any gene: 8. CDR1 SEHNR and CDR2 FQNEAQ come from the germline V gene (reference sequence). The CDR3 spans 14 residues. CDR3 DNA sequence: TGTGCCAGCATCGCCCGGACAGGAAAAGAGACCCAGTACTTC. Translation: CASIARTGKETQYF.

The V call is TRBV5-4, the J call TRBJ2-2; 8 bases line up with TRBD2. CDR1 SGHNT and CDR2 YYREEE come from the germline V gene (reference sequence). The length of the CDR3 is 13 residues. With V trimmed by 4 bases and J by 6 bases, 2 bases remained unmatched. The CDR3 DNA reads TGTGCCAGCAGCCCCGGGGGGGCCGGGGAGCTGTTTTTT. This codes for CASSPGGAGELFF.

The CDR3 is CASSLRQMGEKLFF. The CDR3 region has the DNA TGCGCCAGCAGCTTAAGACAAATGGGTGAAAAACTGTTTTTT. The chain couples TRBV5-1 to TRBJ1-4; no definite D call. CDR1 SGHRS and CDR2 YFSETQ come from the germline V gene. Deletions cut 2 bases from V and 7 bases from J, with 12 bases between. The CDR3 has 14 residues.

CDR3 amino acids: CASSEWAGTSTDTQYF. The CDR3 DNA is TGTGCCAGCAGTGAATGGGCGGGGACTAGCACAGATACGCAGTATTTT. The chain employs TRBV6-1 and TRBJ2-3, with TRBD2 as a possible D gene (6 bases). CDR3 length: 16 residues. Trimming took off 2 bases at V and 0 bases at J, with 12 bases between the two ends. Per the germline V gene, CDR1 is MNHNS and CDR2 is SASEGT.

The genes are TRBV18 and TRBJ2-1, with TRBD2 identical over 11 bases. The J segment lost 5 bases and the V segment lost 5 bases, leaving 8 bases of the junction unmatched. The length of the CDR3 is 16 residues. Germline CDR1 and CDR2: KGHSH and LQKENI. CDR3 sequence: CASSNRLAGNHNEQFF. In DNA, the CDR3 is TGTGCCAGCTCAAATAGACTAGCGGGAAACCACAATGAGCAGTTCTTC.

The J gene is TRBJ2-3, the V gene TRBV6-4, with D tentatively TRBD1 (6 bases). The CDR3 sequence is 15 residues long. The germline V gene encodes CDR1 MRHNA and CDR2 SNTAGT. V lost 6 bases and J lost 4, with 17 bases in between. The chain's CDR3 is CASSPFWGRPDTQYF. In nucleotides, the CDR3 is TGTGCCAGCAGCCCCTTTTGGGGGCGCCCAGATACGCAGTATTTT.

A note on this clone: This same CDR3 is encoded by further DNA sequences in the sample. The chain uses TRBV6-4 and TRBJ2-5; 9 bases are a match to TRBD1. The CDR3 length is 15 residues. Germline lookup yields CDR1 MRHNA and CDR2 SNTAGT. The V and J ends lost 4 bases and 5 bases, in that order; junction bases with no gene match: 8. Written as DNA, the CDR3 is TGTGCCAGCAGTGCAAGGACAGGGGAGAGCGAGACCCAGTACTTC. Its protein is CASSARTGESETQYF.

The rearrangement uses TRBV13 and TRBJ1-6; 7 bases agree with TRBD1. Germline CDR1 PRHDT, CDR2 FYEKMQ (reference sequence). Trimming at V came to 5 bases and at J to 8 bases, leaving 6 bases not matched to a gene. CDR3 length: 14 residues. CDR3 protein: CASSAGTAYSPLHF. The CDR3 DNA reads TGTGCCAGCAGCGCTGGGACAGCGTATTCACCCCTCCACTTT.

Here the CDR3 reads CASSAGGATYEQYF. The CDR3 region has the DNA TGTGCCAGCAGCGCAGGGGGGGCCACCTACGAGCAGTACTTC. The chain joins TRBV9 to TRBJ2-7; possibly TRBD1 or TRBD2 for D (7 bases each). This CDR3 is built from 14 residues. V was cut by 3 bases and J by 2 bases, with 12 bases left in between. Looked up from germline, CDR1 is SGDLS and CDR2 is YYNGEE.

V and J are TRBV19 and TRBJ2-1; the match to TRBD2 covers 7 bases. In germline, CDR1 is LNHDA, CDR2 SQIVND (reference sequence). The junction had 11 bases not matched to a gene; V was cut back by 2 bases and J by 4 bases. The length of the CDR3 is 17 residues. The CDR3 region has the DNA TGTGCCAGTAGTATAAGGGCTGGGGGGGAGTTGTACAATGAGCAGTTCTTC. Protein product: CASSIRAGGELYNEQFF.

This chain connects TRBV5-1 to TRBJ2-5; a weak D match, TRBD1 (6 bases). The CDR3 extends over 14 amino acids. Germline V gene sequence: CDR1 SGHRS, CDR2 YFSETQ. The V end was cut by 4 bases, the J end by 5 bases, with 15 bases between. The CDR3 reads CASSPPRGGETQYF. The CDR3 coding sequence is TGCGCCAGCAGCCCACCCAGGGGTGGGGAGACCCAGTACTTC. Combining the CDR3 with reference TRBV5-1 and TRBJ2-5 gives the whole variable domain KAGVTQTPRYLIKTRGQQVTLSCSPISGHRSVSWYQQTPGQGLQFLFEYFSETQRNKGNFPGRFSGRQFSNSRSEMNVSTLELGDSALYLCASSPPRGGETQYFGPGTRLLVL.

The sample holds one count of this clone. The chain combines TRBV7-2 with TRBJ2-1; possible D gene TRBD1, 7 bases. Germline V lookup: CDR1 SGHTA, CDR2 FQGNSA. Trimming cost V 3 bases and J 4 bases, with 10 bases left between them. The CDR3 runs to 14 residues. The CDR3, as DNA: TGTGCCAGCAGCTTGGCGGGACAGTACAATGAGCAGTTCTTC. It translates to CASSLAGQYNEQFF.

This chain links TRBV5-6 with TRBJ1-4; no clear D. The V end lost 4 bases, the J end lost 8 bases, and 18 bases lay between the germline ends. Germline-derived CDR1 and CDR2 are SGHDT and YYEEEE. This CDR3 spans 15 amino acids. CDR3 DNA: TGTGCCAGCAGCCCTGGATGGGAAGGAGGCGAAAAACTGTTTTTT. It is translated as CASSPGWEGGEKLFF.

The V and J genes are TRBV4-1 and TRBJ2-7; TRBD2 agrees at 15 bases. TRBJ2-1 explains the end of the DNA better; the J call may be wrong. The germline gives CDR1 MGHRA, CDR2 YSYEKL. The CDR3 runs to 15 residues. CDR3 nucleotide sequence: TGCGCCAGCAGCCCCCGGACTAGCGGGAGGGTCGAGCAGTTCTTC. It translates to CASSPRTSGRVEQFF.